This T cell receptor (beta chain) was captured in a study of neurological immune-mediated disorders. Study observations and caveats: Neither clinical nor MRI features were associated with the multiple sclerosis repertoire cluster. Patients with HTLV-1-associated myelopathy showed the most TCR clonal expansion. Those with multiple sclerosis showed the least, falling below healthy controls.

This clonotype was seen ten or more times. Its antigen is still unknown. Trimming removed 6 bases from V and 0 bases from J; junction bases left unmatched: 5. Germline CDR1 MNHEY, CDR2 SVGAGI. This CDR3 has 14 residues. Every sequencing run drew on 15-18 subjects and yielded over 160 million TCR-beta sequences. In TCRdb, the 5' RACE reads were re-called with MiXCR into one record per CDR3 protein. The top ten hold around 8% of the sample, which has 35,000 to 45,000 distinct CDR3 sequences, about 3.2% seen once. The time point is: longitudinal time-point 1 (baseline). The unsorted libraries were produced from 2 million PBMCs held at -80 C.

This TCR came from an older woman with multiple sclerosis. The chain is built from TRBV6-5 and TRBJ2-7; 7 bases are a match to TRBD1. The sample was PBMCs. This CDR3 reads CASSRPGGSYEQYF. The CDR3 DNA sequence: TGTGCCAGCAGCCGCCCAGGGGGCTCCTACGAGCAGTACTTC.